This is a list of T cell receptor beta chains from one sample in a study of early stage breast cancer tumors. The protocol was immunoSEQ multiplex PCR, while the TCRdb copy is restricted to in-frame clones and leaves out a portion. The table records about 72,000 clones, 65% to 80% of them present only once. Sequencing was performed on blood. These receptors all come from a person between 60 and 70 years old with breast cancer. The CDR3 runs from the conserved cysteine through the conserved F or W. A D gene is named only where the DNA matches it firmly. The size of a clone is reported for some rows only, either as once, few or many, or as a class for expanded clones.

clone_size: NA
j_call: TRBJ2-7
d_call: NA
v_call: TRBV6-5
cdr3_nt: TGTGCCAGCATGCGTCTACCCACCTACGAGCAGTACTTC
cdr3_aa: CASMRLPTYEQYF

clone_size: NA
j_call: TRBJ2-3
d_call: NA
v_call: TRBV6-1
cdr3_nt: TGTGCCAGCAGTGAAAATTGGTTGGGCACAGATACGCAGTATTTT
cdr3_aa: CASSENWLGTDTQYF

clone_size: NA
j_call: TRBJ2-7
d_call: NA
v_call: TRBV5-1
cdr3_nt: TGCGCCAGCAGCTTGGAGCCAGGGGCCTACGAGCAGTACTTC
cdr3_aa: CASSLEPGAYEQYF

clone_size: NA
j_call: TRBJ2-3
d_call: NA
v_call: TRBV19
cdr3_nt: TGTGCCAGTAGTATAGATAAGGGCACTGGCACAGATACGCAGTATTTT
cdr3_aa: CASSIDKGTGTDTQYF

clone_size: NA
j_call: TRBJ2-7
d_call: NA
v_call: TRBV5-1
cdr3_nt: TGCGCCAGCAGCCAAGACCGACCCACCTACGAGCAGTACTTC
cdr3_aa: CASSQDRPTYEQYF

clone_size: few
j_call: TRBJ1-5
d_call: NA
v_call: TRBV4-2
cdr3_nt: TGTGCCAGCAGCCAAGTGGGTACTGTAAATAGCAATCAGCCCCAGCATTTT
cdr3_aa: CASSQVGTVNSNQPQHF

clone_size: NA
j_call: TRBJ1-3
d_call: NA
v_call: TRBV5-1
cdr3_nt: TGCGCCAGCAGCTTGGAAGGGGGTGGCTCTGGAAACACCATATATTTT
cdr3_aa: CASSLEGGGSGNTIYF

clone_size: NA
j_call: TRBJ2-7
d_call: TRBD2
v_call: TRBV27
cdr3_nt: TGTGCCAGCAGTTTGGGGAGGGATTTCGAGCAGTACTTC
cdr3_aa: CASSLGRDFEQYF

clone_size: NA
j_call: TRBJ1-1
d_call: NA
v_call: TRBV15
cdr3_nt: TGTGCCACCAGCAGAGATCTCCGGTGGGGGAACACTGAAGCTTTCTTT
cdr3_aa: CATSRDLRWGNTEAFF

clone_size: NA
j_call: TRBJ2-1
d_call: NA
v_call: TRBV6-5
cdr3_nt: TGTGCCAGCCTCCCCAGCTCCGGGAACAATGAGCAGTTCTTC
cdr3_aa: CASLPSSGNNEQFF

clone_size: NA
j_call: TRBJ1-5
d_call: NA
v_call: TRBV27
cdr3_nt: TGTGCCAGCAGCTCCTACAGACCTGGCAATCAGCCCCAGCATTTT
cdr3_aa: CASSSYRPGNQPQHF

clone_size: once
j_call: TRBJ2-7
d_call: NA
v_call: TRBV5-4
cdr3_nt: TGTGCCAGCAGCCGCCAGTTGAGGGGGGAGCAGTACTTC
cdr3_aa: CASSRQLRGEQYF

clone_size: NA
j_call: TRBJ2-7
d_call: NA
v_call: TRBV7-3
cdr3_nt: TGTGCCAGCAGCCCGCCGGGGTCCTACGAGCAGTACTTC
cdr3_aa: CASSPPGSYEQYF

clone_size: NA
j_call: TRBJ2-2
d_call: TRBD1
v_call: TRBV19
cdr3_nt: TGTGCCAGTAGTATCGACAGGGGGCCCATCACCGGGGAGCTGTTTTTT
cdr3_aa: CASSIDRGPITGELFF

clone_size: NA
j_call: TRBJ2-4
d_call: TRBD2
v_call: TRBV2
cdr3_nt: TGTGCCAGCAGTCCCCCGGGACTAGCGGTAAACATTCAGTACTTC
cdr3_aa: CASSPPGLAVNIQYF

clone_size: NA
j_call: TRBJ1-4
d_call: TRBD1
v_call: TRBV7-9
cdr3_nt: TGTGCCAGCAGCTTATCAGGGGGATGGGAAAAACTGTTTTTT
cdr3_aa: CASSLSGGWEKLFF

clone_size: NA
j_call: TRBJ2-1
d_call: NA
v_call: TRBV7-3
cdr3_nt: TGTGCCAGCAGCCCCGAGGGTGACGAGCAGTTCTTC
cdr3_aa: CASSPEGDEQFF

clone_size: NA
j_call: TRBJ1-5
d_call: NA
v_call: TRBV6-6
cdr3_nt: TGTGCCAGCAGTTACCTCGGGGGGGAGAATCAGCCCCAGCATTTT
cdr3_aa: CASSYLGGENQPQHF

clone_size: NA
j_call: TRBJ2-2
d_call: NA
v_call: TRBV5-1
cdr3_nt: TGCGCCAGCAATTCGGGGAACACCGGGGAGCTGTTTTTT
cdr3_aa: CASNSGNTGELFF

clone_size: NA
j_call: TRBJ2-2
d_call: NA
v_call: TRBV6-5
cdr3_nt: TGTGCCAGCAGTTACTTTCAGGGTCCCGGGGAGCTGTTTTTT
cdr3_aa: CASSYFQGPGELFF

clone_size: NA
j_call: TRBJ2-3
d_call: NA
v_call: TRBV5-8
cdr3_nt: TGTGCCAGCAGCCGACCAGGGGCAGATACGCAGTATTTT
cdr3_aa: CASSRPGADTQYF

clone_size: NA
j_call: TRBJ1-5
d_call: NA
v_call: TRBV28
cdr3_nt: TGTGCCAGCAGTTTACCAGGGTCAGGCAATCAGCCCCAGCATTTT
cdr3_aa: CASSLPGSGNQPQHF

clone_size: NA
j_call: TRBJ1-5
d_call: NA
v_call: TRBV19
cdr3_nt: TGTGCCAGTAGACGTTCTAGCAATCAGCCCCAGCATTTT
cdr3_aa: CASRRSSNQPQHF

clone_size: NA
j_call: TRBJ1-3
d_call: NA
v_call: TRBV18
cdr3_nt: TGTGCCAGCTCCCCGATGGAGGGGAACACCATATATTTT
cdr3_aa: CASSPMEGNTIYF

clone_size: few
j_call: TRBJ2-1
d_call: TRBD2
v_call: TRBV28
cdr3_nt: TGTGCCAGCATCTATAGCGGGAGCTCCTACAATGAGCAGTTCTTC
cdr3_aa: CASIYSGSSYNEQFF

clone_size: NA
j_call: TRBJ2-2
d_call: TRBD1
v_call: TRBV7-8
cdr3_nt: TGTGCCAGCAGCTTATCCGGGACAGGGATCACCGGGGAGCTGTTTTTT
cdr3_aa: CASSLSGTGITGELFF

clone_size: NA
j_call: TRBJ2-5
d_call: TRBD2
v_call: TRBV7-9
cdr3_nt: TGTGCCAGCAGATCAGCGGGAGGGGAGACCCAGTACTTC
cdr3_aa: CASRSAGGETQYF

clone_size: NA
j_call: TRBJ2-2
d_call: NA
v_call: TRBV7-9
cdr3_nt: TGTGCCAGCAGCCTCTTGGACAGTTCCGGGGAGCTGTTTTTT
cdr3_aa: CASSLLDSSGELFF

clone_size: NA
j_call: TRBJ2-7
d_call: NA
v_call: TRBV9
cdr3_nt: TGTGCCAGCAGCGTAGGGGACACAACCTACGAGCAGTACTTC
cdr3_aa: CASSVGDTTYEQYF

clone_size: NA
j_call: TRBJ1-2
d_call: NA
v_call: TRBV4-1
cdr3_nt: TGCGCCAGCAGCCAAGATTGGACCTATGGCTACACCTTC
cdr3_aa: CASSQDWTYGYTF

clone_size: NA
j_call: TRBJ2-6
d_call: NA
v_call: TRBV7-9
cdr3_nt: TGTGCCAGCAGCTCCTCGGGGACCGGGGCCAACGTCCTGACTTTC
cdr3_aa: CASSSSGTGANVLTF

clone_size: once
j_call: TRBJ1-5
d_call: TRBD1
v_call: TRBV7-6
cdr3_nt: TGTGCCAGCAGCTTAGTTGGGGGACAGGGAGCCTCTTGGCCCCAGCATTTT
cdr3_aa: CASSLVGGQGASWPQHF

clone_size: NA
j_call: TRBJ2-1
d_call: TRBD1
v_call: TRBV7-6
cdr3_nt: TGTGCCAGCAGCGGCAGGGGGCGCGGCCCCTACAATGAGCAGTTCTTC
cdr3_aa: CASSGRGRGPYNEQFF

clone_size: NA
j_call: TRBJ2-1
d_call: TRBD2
v_call: TRBV19
cdr3_nt: TGTGCCAGTAGTATATGGCTAGCGGTCCCGAATGAGCAGTTCTTC
cdr3_aa: CASSIWLAVPNEQFF

clone_size: NA
j_call: TRBJ1-6
d_call: NA
v_call: TRBV5-4
cdr3_nt: TGTGCCAGCAGCCCATACAGGCGCTCCTATAATTCACCCCTCCACTTT
cdr3_aa: CASSPYRRSYNSPLHF

clone_size: NA
j_call: TRBJ1-2
d_call: NA
v_call: TRBV25-1
cdr3_nt: TGTGCCAGCAGCCGGAGTGGGGGGCGGTTTGGCTACACCTTC
cdr3_aa: CASSRSGGRFGYTF

clone_size: once
j_call: TRBJ1-4
d_call: TRBD1
v_call: TRBV7-9
cdr3_nt: TGTGCCAGCAGCAAACCGACAGGGGGTAATGAAAAACTGTTTTTT
cdr3_aa: CASSKPTGGNEKLFF

clone_size: once
j_call: TRBJ1-1
d_call: NA
v_call: TRBV7-8
cdr3_nt: TGTGCCAGCAGCCCCCCCCCGGACAGACTTAAAGCTTTCTTT
cdr3_aa: CASSPPPDRLKAFF

clone_size: NA
j_call: TRBJ1-2
d_call: NA
v_call: TRBV4-1
cdr3_nt: TGCGCCAGCAGCCCAGCCCCCCCCGGCCCCTTTTGGGATGGCTACACCTTC
cdr3_aa: CASSPAPPGPFWDGYTF

clone_size: NA
j_call: TRBJ2-3
d_call: NA
v_call: TRBV18
cdr3_nt: TGTGCCAGCTCACAGGGTTGGGAACCTGGCACAGATACGCAGTATTTT
cdr3_aa: CASSQGWEPGTDTQYF

clone_size: NA
j_call: TRBJ2-3
d_call: TRBD2
v_call: TRBV29-1
cdr3_nt: TGCAGCGCCGTAGGTCTAGCGGGGGGCACAGATACGCAGTATTTT
cdr3_aa: CSAVGLAGGTDTQYF

clone_size: NA
j_call: TRBJ2-5
d_call: NA
v_call: TRBV30
cdr3_nt: TGTGCCTGGAGTGGACATTACCCGGGCCAAGAGACCCAGTACTTC
cdr3_aa: CAWSGHYPGQETQYF

clone_size: NA
j_call: TRBJ2-4
d_call: NA
v_call: TRBV11-3
cdr3_nt: TGTGCCAGCAGCTCCGGGGGCGGGATTCAGTACTTC
cdr3_aa: CASSSGGGIQYF

clone_size: NA
j_call: TRBJ2-7
d_call: TRBD1
v_call: TRBV11-2
cdr3_nt: TGTGCCAGCAGCCCAGGGGACGGACAGGGGTTCTACGAGCAGTACTTC
cdr3_aa: CASSPGDGQGFYEQYF

clone_size: NA
j_call: TRBJ1-2
d_call: NA
v_call: TRBV11-1
cdr3_nt: TGTGCCAGCAGCTTAGGGAGGGCAGCTGGCTACACCTTC
cdr3_aa: CASSLGRAAGYTF

clone_size: few
j_call: TRBJ2-2
d_call: NA
v_call: TRBV7-8
cdr3_nt: TGTGCCAGCAGCCGCGACAGGTTGAACACCGGGGAGCTGTTTTTT
cdr3_aa: CASSRDRLNTGELFF

clone_size: NA
j_call: TRBJ1-1
d_call: NA
v_call: TRBV5-1
cdr3_nt: TGCGCCAGCAGCTTACAGGGAAACACTGAAGCTTTCTTT
cdr3_aa: CASSLQGNTEAFF

clone_size: NA
j_call: TRBJ2-5
d_call: NA
v_call: TRBV16
cdr3_nt: TGTGCCAGCACCTCCGGTGGGGAGACCCAGTACTTC
cdr3_aa: CASTSGGETQYF

clone_size: NA
j_call: TRBJ2-7
d_call: TRBD2
v_call: TRBV11-3
cdr3_nt: TGTGCCAGCTCTCGGGGACTAGCGGACGAGCAGTACTTC
cdr3_aa: CASSRGLADEQYF

clone_size: NA
j_call: TRBJ2-7
d_call: TRBD1
v_call: TRBV18
cdr3_nt: TGTGCCAGCTCACAACAAGACAGGGCCGAGCAGTACTTC
cdr3_aa: CASSQQDRAEQYF

clone_size: NA
j_call: TRBJ2-5
d_call: TRBD1
v_call: TRBV5-4
cdr3_nt: TGTGCCAGCAGCTCTCCGACAGGGGAGCTAGAGACCCAGTACTTC
cdr3_aa: CASSSPTGELETQYF

clone_size: NA
j_call: TRBJ1-2
d_call: TRBD1
v_call: TRBV29-1
cdr3_nt: TGCAGCTCGGGACAGGGTTCGGGTGGCTACACCTTC
cdr3_aa: CSSGQGSGGYTF

clone_size: NA
j_call: TRBJ1-1
d_call: TRBD1
v_call: TRBV9
cdr3_nt: TGTGCCAGCAGCGGCCAGGGGGGCGGCACTGAAGCTTTCTTT
cdr3_aa: CASSGQGGGTEAFF

clone_size: NA
j_call: TRBJ2-1
d_call: NA
v_call: TRBV6-4
cdr3_nt: TGTGCCAGCAGTGACCCCATGCAGGGAGGAAATGAGCAGTTCTTC
cdr3_aa: CASSDPMQGGNEQFF